This T cell receptor (beta chain) stems from a study of blood T cell repertoires in COVID-19. Study at large: Specimens from acute and convalescent COVID-19 originated in the United States, Italy and Spain. PBMCs, B-cell-depleted T cells, or T cells provided the cDNA or gDNA that made up the material.

Germline V lookup: CDR1 SGHAT, CDR2 FQNNGV. The length of the CDR3 is 15 residues. The ends were cut back, 1 base at V and 0 bases at J, with 9 bases in the middle. In the source study's methods: Estimation of nucleated cell counts relied on the amplification of reference gene primers. Only in-frame clones appear in the TCRdb table, and some are missing; sequencing was by immunoSEQ multiplex PCR. V and J calls and clone size come straight from that table; D and trimming were deduced from the DNA. Among around 9,500 clones, about nine tenths were seen once, and the ten largest hold roughly 4.2%. Source material: peripheral blood. This clonotype was sampled from a woman in her 50s with active COVID-19. The V and J genes are TRBV11-2 and TRBJ1-1; no firm D call. For the CDR3, the DNA is TGTGCCAGCAGCTTAGGGGCCAGTATGAACACTGAAGCTTTCTTT. It specifies CASSLGASMNTEAFF.